This TCR beta chain was sequenced for a study of T cells after yellow fever vaccination. Whole-study context: It was SMART-Seq v4 Ultra Low Input that prepared the fractions with low cell numbers. Study-wide points: Reappearance after the booster was seen for most primary-vaccination clones, at 95% to 97% CD4 and 88% CD8.

TCR cDNA, made by 5'RACE template switching, carried an added universal primer site and UMIs. MiXCR, run by TCRdb on the 5' RACE reads, gives a single entry per CDR3 protein. This sample yields some 600,000 distinct CDR3 sequences, of which about a sixth are seen a single time; 17% belongs to the top ten. This clonotype was seen a few times. Its antigen is not identified. The clonotype originates from a young man who received the YFV17D yellow fever vaccine. The sequencing here drew on PBMCs, taken about 5 days after the first yellow fever vaccination.

CDR3 coding DNA: TGCGCCAGCAAGGGGACTTCTAACGCCAAAAACATTCAGTACTTC. Amino acid sequence: CASKGTSNAKNIQYF. The chain employs TRBV5-1 and TRBJ2-4, with a weak D call TRBD2 (6 bases). V was trimmed by 6 bases and J by 1 base, leaving 14 bases between them. This CDR3 is 15 amino acids long. The germline V gene encodes CDR1 SGHRS and CDR2 YFSETQ.